Listed below are T cell receptor beta chains from one sample, sequenced in a study of shared clonotypes between healthy human individuals. Clones were sequenced by immunoSEQ multiplex PCR, and TCRdb holds only the in-frame ones, with some missing. The sample shows roughly 1 million clones, around 76% of them seen only once. Sequencing was done on a sample of memory CD4+ T cells sorted from blood. These receptors were taken from a man between 18 and 35 years old in good health. Each CDR3 is given with its conserved first and last residue. Fields, in order: J gene, clone size, D gene, V gene, CDR3 DNA, CDR3 protein. The D gene is left open where the match is weak. Some rows have no size entry. The others give once, few or many, or a class for an expanded clone.

TRBJ2-3	few	-	TRBV7-2	TGTGCCAGCAGCCGGGAACTGGCGAATACGCAGTATTTT	CASSRELANTQYF
TRBJ1-4	-	-	TRBV5-5	TGTGCCAGCAGTGCGGCATCAACTAATGAAAAACTGTTTTTT	CASSAASTNEKLFF
TRBJ2-7	-	-	TRBV2	TGTGCCAGCAGTGTCGAAGGGCAGGGCAACGAGCAGTACTTC	CASSVEGQGNEQYF
TRBJ2-2	-	TRBD1	TRBV9	TGTGCCAGCAGCCTACGATCCGGGACAGGGAACACCGGGGAGCTGTTTTTT	CASSLRSGTGNTGELFF
TRBJ1-5	many	-	TRBV19	TGTGCCAGTGGGCCGGGACAAGGGCCTTGGGGCAATCAGCCCCAGCATTTT	CASGPGQGPWGNQPQHF
TRBJ2-7	once	TRBD1	TRBV7-9	TGTGCCAGCAGCTTAGCCCAGGGGGTTGAATACGAGCAGTACTTC	CASSLAQGVEYEQYF
TRBJ2-3	-	TRBD2	TRBV7-8	TGTGCCAGCAGCTTAATGGGGACTAGCGGATCCACAGATACGCAGTATTTT	CASSLMGTSGSTDTQYF
TRBJ1-2	-	-	TRBV9	TGTGCCAGCAGCGTAGAGGTAGGGGGGAACTATGGCTACACCTTC	CASSVEVGGNYGYTF
TRBJ2-1	-	-	TRBV10-3	TGTGCCATCAGTGAGTCGTTGGTGGTTATCAATGAGCAGTTCTTC	CAISESLVVINEQFF
TRBJ2-1	-	TRBD2	TRBV7-3	TGTGCCAGCAGCTGGGGACTAGCGGGGGGTCTTAGCTCCTACAATGAGCAGTTCTTC	CASSWGLAGGLSSYNEQFF
TRBJ1-6	-	-	TRBV25-1	TGTGCCAGCAGTGACAGGGAGTGGGATTCACCCCTCCACTTT	CASSDREWDSPLHF
TRBJ2-2	-	TRBD2	TRBV9	TGTGCCAGCAGCTTTAGCGGGAGGGCCGACACCGGGGAGCTGTTTTTT	CASSFSGRADTGELFF
TRBJ1-4	-	-	TRBV25-1	TGTGCCAGCAGTGAATTTAACAGCAGGCTGTTTTTT	CASSEFNSRLFF
TRBJ1-4	-	TRBD1	TRBV5-1	TGCGCCAGCAGCGTGGGACAGTCTAATGAAAAACTGTTTTTT	CASSVGQSNEKLFF
TRBJ2-1	-	-	TRBV5-6	TGTGCCAGCAGCACGGGGAGCTCCTACAATGAGCAGTTCTTC	CASSTGSSYNEQFF
TRBJ2-3	-	TRBD1	TRBV7-8	TGTGCCAGCAGATACACCGGGACAGGGGGAACAGATACGCAGTATTTT	CASRYTGTGGTDTQYF
TRBJ1-1	-	-	TRBV6-1	TGTGCCAGCAGTGTAGAAGGGTACACTGAAGCTTTCTTT	CASSVEGYTEAFF
TRBJ1-2	-	-	TRBV11-3	TGTGCCAGCAGCTTAGAGGCAGGGAGAGACGGCTACACCTTC	CASSLEAGRDGYTF
TRBJ1-1	-	TRBD1	TRBV5-8	TGTGCCAGCAGCTTGTGGGACAGGGGTGCCACTGAAGCTTTCTTT	CASSLWDRGATEAFF
TRBJ2-2	-	-	TRBV29-1	TGCAGCGTCGTTTTGACCGGGGAGCTGTTTTTT	CSVVLTGELFF
TRBJ2-3	-	-	TRBV28	TGTGCCAGCAGGGGGGCCAGGGCAACAGATACGCAGTATTTT	CASRGARATDTQYF
TRBJ2-7	-	TRBD2	TRBV7-9	TGTGCCAGCAGCTCTAGCGGGAGGGCCCACGAGCAGTACTTC	CASSSSGRAHEQYF
TRBJ2-3	-	-	TRBV5-3	TGTGCCAGAAGCTTGGCCCGCCGTAGGCAAGATACGCAGTATTTT	CARSLARRRQDTQYF
TRBJ2-5	-	-	TRBV5-1	TGCGCCAGCAGCCTCAAATTCTGGGGTTCTCAAGAGACCCAGTACTTC	CASSLKFWGSQETQYF
TRBJ2-3	-	TRBD1	TRBV30	TGTGCCTGGAGCAACAGGGGGGATACGCAGTATTTT	CAWSNRGDTQYF
TRBJ1-6	-	TRBD1	TRBV10-3	TGTGCCATCAGTGAGACTCGGGACAGAGCTTATTCACCCCTCCACTTT	CAISETRDRAYSPLHF
TRBJ2-7	-	-	TRBV5-1	TGCGCCAGCAGCTTGATCCCCCAATACGAGCAGTACTTC	CASSLIPQYEQYF
TRBJ1-1	-	-	TRBV30	TGTGCCTGGAGTGTATCGGGGGGTAACACTGAAGCTTTCTTT	CAWSVSGGNTEAFF
TRBJ2-5	-	TRBD1	TRBV30	TGTGCCTGGTCTCCCGGGACAGAACGGTCGTACTTC	CAWSPGTERSYF
TRBJ2-7	-	TRBD2	TRBV5-4	TGTGCCAGCAGCGGATCAAGAGCGGGAGGGGCCCTCGAGCAGTACTTC	CASSGSRAGGALEQYF
TRBJ2-1	-	TRBD2	TRBV6-6	TGTGCCAGCAGCCCTAGCGGGGCAAAATACAATGAGCAGTTCTTC	CASSPSGAKYNEQFF
TRBJ2-7	once	-	TRBV7-9	TGTGCCAGCAGCATAAAGGGATACGAGCAGTACTTC	CASSIKGYEQYF
TRBJ2-1	once	-	TRBV11-3	TGTGCCAGCAGCTCTCCGTGGGAGTCAAACTACAATGAGCAGTTCTTC	CASSSPWESNYNEQFF
TRBJ1-3	-	-	TRBV2	TGTGCCAGCAGTGAAAAAGGCAGGGTAGTTGGAAACACCATATATTTT	CASSEKGRVVGNTIYF
TRBJ2-2	-	TRBD2	TRBV19	TGTGCCAGTAGTCCAACTAGCGGGGGTGGTACCGGGGAGCTGTTTTTT	CASSPTSGGGTGELFF
TRBJ2-7	-	-	TRBV29-1	TGCAGCGTTGATGGGGGGACGGCCGAGCAGTACTTC	CSVDGGTAEQYF
TRBJ2-3	-	TRBD1	TRBV7-9	TGTGCCAGCAGCCGTCAGAGGACAGGTGGCACAGATACGCAGTATTTT	CASSRQRTGGTDTQYF
TRBJ1-3	-	-	TRBV14	TGTGCCAGCAGCCTCTTCCCGGGAAACACCATATATTTT	CASSLFPGNTIYF
TRBJ2-3	-	-	TRBV30	TGTGCCTGGAGCGATACAGATACGCAGTATTTT	CAWSDTDTQYF
TRBJ2-5	-	TRBD2	TRBV2	TGTGCCAGCAGGGTGACTAGCGGGGGCGCAGAGACCCAGTACTTC	CASRVTSGGAETQYF
TRBJ2-3	-	-	TRBV5-1	TGCGCCAGCAGCTTTTTAGGTAGCGTACCCACAGATACGCAGTATTTT	CASSFLGSVPTDTQYF